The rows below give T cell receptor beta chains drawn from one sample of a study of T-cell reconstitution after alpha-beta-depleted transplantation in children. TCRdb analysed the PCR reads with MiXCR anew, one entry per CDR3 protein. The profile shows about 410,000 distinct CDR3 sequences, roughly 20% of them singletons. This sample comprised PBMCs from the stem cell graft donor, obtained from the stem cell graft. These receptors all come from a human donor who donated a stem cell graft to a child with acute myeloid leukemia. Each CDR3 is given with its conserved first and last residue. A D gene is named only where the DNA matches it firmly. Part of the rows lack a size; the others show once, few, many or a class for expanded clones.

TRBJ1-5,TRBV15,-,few,CATSRDSLQGNQPQHF,TGTGCCACCAGCAGAGATTCCCTTCAGGGAAATCAGCCCCAGCATTTT
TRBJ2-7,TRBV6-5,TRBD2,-,CASSYFAGVGYEHYF,TGTGCCAGCAGTTATTTTGCGGGAGTCGGTTACGAGCATTACTTC
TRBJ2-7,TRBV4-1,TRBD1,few,CASSQTTGSRYEQYF,TGCGCCAGCAGCCAGACGACAGGGAGCCGGTACGAGCAGTACTTC
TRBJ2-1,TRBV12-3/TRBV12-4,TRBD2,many,CASGTSGGNEQFF,TGTGCCAGCGGGACTAGCGGAGGTAATGAGCAGTTCTTC
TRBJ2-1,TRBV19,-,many,CASRVSGVAEQFF,TGTGCCAGTAGAGTTAGCGGAGTTGCTGAGCAGTTCTTC
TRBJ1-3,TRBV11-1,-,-,CASSEQGFGNTIYF,TGTGCCAGCAGCGAACAGGGTTTCGGAAACACCATATATTTT
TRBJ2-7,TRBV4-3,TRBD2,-,CASSQDLGLAYEQYF,TGCGCCAGCAGCCAAGATCTGGGACTAGCTTACGAGCAGTACTTC
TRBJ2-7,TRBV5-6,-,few,CASSLRELTYEQYF,TGTGCCAGCAGCTTGCGGGAATTAACCTACGAGCAGTACTTC
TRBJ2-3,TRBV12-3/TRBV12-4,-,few,CASTSVILTDTQYF,TGTGCCAGCACTAGCGTGATACTCACAGATACGCAGTATTTT
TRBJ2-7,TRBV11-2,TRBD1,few,CASSLEYRGHEQYF,TGTGCCAGCAGCTTAGAGTACAGGGGGCACGAGCAGTACTTC
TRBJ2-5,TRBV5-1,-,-,CASSLNAGPQETQYF,TGCGCCAGCAGCTTGAATGCGGGACCCCAAGAGACCCAGTACTTC
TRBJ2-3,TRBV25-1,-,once,CASSEYRADTQYF,TGTGCCAGCAGTGAATATAGGGCAGATACGCAGTATTTT
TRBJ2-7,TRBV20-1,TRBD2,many,CSAPPPVAGDHEQYF,TGCAGTGCCCCGCCCCCGGTAGCGGGAGACCACGAGCAGTACTTC
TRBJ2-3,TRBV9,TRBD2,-,CASSVGPSGRIDTQYF,TGTGCCAGCAGCGTGGGGCCGAGCGGGAGAATAGATACGCAGTATTTT
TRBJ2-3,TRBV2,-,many,CASSEEATDTQYF,TGTGCCAGCAGTGAAGAGGCCACAGATACGCAGTATTTT
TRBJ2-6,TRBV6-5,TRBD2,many,CASKAQTSGSSGANVLTF,TGTGCCAGCAAGGCCCAAACTAGCGGGTCCTCTGGGGCCAACGTCCTGACTTTC
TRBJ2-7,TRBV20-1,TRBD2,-,CSAIPTSGVSGEQYF,TGCAGTGCGATTCCCACTAGCGGAGTTAGTGGGGAGCAGTACTTC
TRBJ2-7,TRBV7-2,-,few,CASSLQGTLYEQYF,TGTGCCAGCAGCTTGCAGGGAACCCTCTACGAGCAGTACTTC
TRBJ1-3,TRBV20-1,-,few,CSARGPGHTIYF,TGCAGTGCTAGAGGACCCGGGCACACCATATATTTT
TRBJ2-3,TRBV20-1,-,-,CSAKMNEVTDTQYF,TGCAGTGCTAAAATGAACGAAGTCACAGATACGCAGTATTTT
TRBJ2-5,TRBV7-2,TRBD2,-,CASSSGLAAETQYF,TGTGCCAGCAGCTCGGGACTAGCAGCTGAGACCCAGTACTTC
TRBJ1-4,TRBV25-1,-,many,CASSDGRNNEKLFF,TGTGCCAGCAGTGATGGCAGGAATAATGAAAAACTGTTTTTT
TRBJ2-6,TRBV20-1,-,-,CSARDASSGANVLTF,TGCAGTGCTAGAGATGCGAGCTCTGGGGCCAACGTCCTGACTTTC
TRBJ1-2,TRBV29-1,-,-,CIVVFSGSSLNYGYTF,TGCATCGTTGTTTTTTCCGGTAGTTCTCTTAACTATGGCTACACCTTC
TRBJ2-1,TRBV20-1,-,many,CSAGGGYMNEQFF,TGCAGTGCAGGAGGGGGCTACATGAATGAGCAGTTCTTC
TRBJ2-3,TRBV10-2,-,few,CASRERRSTDTQYF,TGCGCCAGCAGGGAAAGACGGAGCACAGATACGCAGTATTTT
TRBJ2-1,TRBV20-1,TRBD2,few,CSASPSGRRNEQFF,TGCAGTGCTAGTCCGAGCGGGAGACGTAATGAGCAGTTCTTC
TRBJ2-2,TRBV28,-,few,CASSTPRGEGELFF,TGTGCCAGCAGCACCCCCAGGGGCGAAGGGGAGCTGTTTTTT
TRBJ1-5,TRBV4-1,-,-,CASSPMPGQPQHF,TGCGCCAGCAGCCCAATGCCCGGTCAGCCCCAGCATTTT
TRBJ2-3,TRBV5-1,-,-,CASTLRSSEDTQYF,TGCGCCAGCACCCTGAGGAGTTCCGAGGATACGCAGTATTTT
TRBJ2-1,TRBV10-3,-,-,CAISIAPDNNEQFF,TGTGCCATCAGCATAGCGCCCGACAACAATGAGCAGTTCTTC
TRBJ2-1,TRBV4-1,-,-,CASSQVPDNEQFF,TGCGCCAGCAGCCAAGTGCCGGACAATGAGCAGTTCTTC
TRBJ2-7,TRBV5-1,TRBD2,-,CASRTSGSEFYEQYF,TGCGCCAGCAGGACTAGCGGGAGTGAATTCTACGAGCAGTACTTC
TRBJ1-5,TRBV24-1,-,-,CATSDDTGQPQHF,TGTGCCACCAGTGACGACACAGGGCAGCCCCAGCATTTT
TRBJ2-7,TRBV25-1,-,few,CASRGTSDYEQYF,TGTGCCAGCAGGGGGACTTCAGACTACGAGCAGTACTTC
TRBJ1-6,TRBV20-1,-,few,CSARDIQGSNSPLHF,TGCAGTGCTAGAGATATACAGGGAAGTAATTCACCCCTCCACTTT
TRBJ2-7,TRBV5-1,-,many,CASSLLGSYEQYF,TGTGCCAGCAGTTTATTAGGGAGCTACGAGCAGTACTTC
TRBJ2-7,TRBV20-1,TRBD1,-,CSARGSGGSYEQYF,TGCAGTGCTAGAGGCTCAGGGGGCTCCTACGAGCAGTACTTC
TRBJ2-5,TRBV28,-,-,CASSLVSETQYF,TGTGCCAGCAGTTTGGTGTCAGAGACCCAGTACTTC
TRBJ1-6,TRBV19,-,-,CASSMDRSRSPLHF,TGTGCCAGTAGTATGGATAGGAGTCGCTCACCCCTCCACTTT
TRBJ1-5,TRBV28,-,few,CASRNGFNQPQHF,TGTGCCTCCCGTAACGGCTTCAATCAGCCCCAGCATTTT
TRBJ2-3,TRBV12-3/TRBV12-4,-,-,CASSLYQPPSGEGTDTQYF,TGTGCCAGCAGTTTATACCAACCTCCCTCGGGAGAGGGCACAGATACGCAGTATTTT
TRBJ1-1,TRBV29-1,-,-,CSVARDPNTEAFF,TGCAGCGTTGCCCGGGATCCGAACACTGAAGCTTTCTTT
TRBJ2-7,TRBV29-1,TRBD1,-,CSFGTDIYEQYF,TGCAGCTTTGGGACAGACATTTACGAGCAGTACTTC
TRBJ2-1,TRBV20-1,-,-,CSADLEAGTLHEQFF,TGCAGTGCTGACCTAGAGGCCGGGACGCTCCATGAGCAGTTCTTC
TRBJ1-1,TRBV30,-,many,CAWSGYSPEAFF,TGTGCCTGGAGTGGATACAGCCCTGAAGCTTTCTTT
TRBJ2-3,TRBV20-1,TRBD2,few,CSALPTSGWRPDTQYF,TGCAGTGCCCTACCGACTAGCGGGTGGCGGCCAGATACGCAGTATTTT
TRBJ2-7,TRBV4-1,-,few,CASSQVNSWGISYEQYF,TGCGCCAGCAGCCAAGTTAATTCCTGGGGTATTAGCTACGAGCAGTACTTC
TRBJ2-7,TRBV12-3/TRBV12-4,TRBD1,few,CASRNRQGPEQYF,TGTGCCAGCAGAAACAGACAGGGGCCCGAGCAGTACTTC
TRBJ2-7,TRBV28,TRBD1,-,CASSSHRGWQYF,TGTGCCAGCAGCTCCCACAGGGGGTGGCAGTACTTC
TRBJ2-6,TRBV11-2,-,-,CASSFRGLAGANVLTF,TGTGCCAGCAGCTTTCGAGGTTTAGCTGGGGCCAACGTCCTGACTTTC
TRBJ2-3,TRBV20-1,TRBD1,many,CSAKGQGSTRVRTDTQYF,TGCAGTGCTAAGGGACAGGGTAGCACAAGGGTGCGCACAGATACGCAGTATTTT
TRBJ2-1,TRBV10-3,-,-,CATPGQLPTYNEQFF,TGTGCCACCCCCGGACAGCTACCAACCTACAATGAGCAGTTCTTC
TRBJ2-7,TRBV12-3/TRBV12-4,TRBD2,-,CASSYGLAGRSEEQYF,TGTGCCAGCAGTTACGGACTAGCGGGACGGTCGGAAGAGCAGTACTTC
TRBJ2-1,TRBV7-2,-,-,CASSLGAGKGYEQFF,TGTGCCAGCAGCTTAGGGGCGGGAAAAGGTTATGAGCAGTTCTTC
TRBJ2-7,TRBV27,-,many,CASSLLSGASYEQYF,TGTGCCAGCAGTTTATTGAGCGGTGCCTCCTACGAGCAGTACTTC